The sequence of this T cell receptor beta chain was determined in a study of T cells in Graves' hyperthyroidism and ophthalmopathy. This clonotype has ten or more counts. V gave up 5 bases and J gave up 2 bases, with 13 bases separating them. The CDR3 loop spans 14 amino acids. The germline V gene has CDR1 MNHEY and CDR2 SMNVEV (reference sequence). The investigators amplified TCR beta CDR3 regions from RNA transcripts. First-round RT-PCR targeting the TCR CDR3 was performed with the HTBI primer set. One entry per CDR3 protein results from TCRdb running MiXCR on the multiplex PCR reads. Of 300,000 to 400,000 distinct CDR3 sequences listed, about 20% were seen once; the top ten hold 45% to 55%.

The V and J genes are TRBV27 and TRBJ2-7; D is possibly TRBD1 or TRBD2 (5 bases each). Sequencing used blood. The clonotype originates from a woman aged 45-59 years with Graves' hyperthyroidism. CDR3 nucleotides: TGTGCCAGCAGTCCCGGGACGAAACCCTACGAGCAGTACTTC. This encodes CASSPGTKPYEQYF.